This is a list of T cell receptor beta chains from one sample in a study of blood T cells in healthy people across ages. Each CDR3 protein is one row after TCRdb ran MiXCR on the 5' RACE reads. Of 650,000 to 1,000,000 distinct CDR3 sequences in the sample, 35% to 40% are singletons; the top ten hold over 10%. The sequencing input was blood. The source of these receptors is a man aged 18 to 29 in good health. The CDR3 runs from the conserved cysteine through the conserved F or W. D genes are given only for firm matches. For some rows the clone size is stated as once, few or many, or as a class when expanded; others skip it.

>TRBJ2-7|.|TRBV27|.
CASSISSTPSYEQYF
TGTGCCAGCAGTATAAGTAGCACGCCTTCCTACGAGCAGTACTTC
>TRBJ1-2|.|TRBV20-1|.
CNARVAGLSYGYTF
TGCAATGCTAGAGTGGCAGGGTTAAGTTATGGCTACACCTTC
>TRBJ2-4|.|TRBV12-3/TRBV12-4|.
CASTLHEAKNIQYF
TGTGCCAGCACCCTACATGAAGCCAAAAACATTCAGTACTTC
>TRBJ1-1|.|TRBV20-1|.
CSARAPTGRNTEAFF
TGCAGTGCTAGGGCCCCTACAGGCCGGAACACTGAAGCTTTCTTT
>TRBJ1-2|TRBD1|TRBV5-6|.
CASSLYQGAYGYTF
TGTGCCAGCAGCTTATACCAGGGGGCGTATGGCTACACCTTC
>TRBJ1-4|TRBD1|TRBV24-1|few
CATSDSTRTGSTVKLFF
TGTGCCACCAGTGATTCCACAAGGACAGGGAGTACCGTAAAACTGTTTTTT
>TRBJ1-1|.|TRBV5-1|.
CASSPGRTVNTEAFF
TGCGCCAGCAGCCCTGGTCGGACGGTGAACACTGAAGCTTTCTTT
>TRBJ1-5|.|TRBV7-3|.
CAIQPQHF
TGTGCCATCCAGCCCCAGCATTTT
>TRBJ2-1|TRBD2|TRBV7-2|.
CASSFGRAKYNEQFF
TGTGCCAGCAGCTTCGGGAGGGCCAAGTACAATGAGCAGTTCTTC
>TRBJ1-2|TRBD1|TRBV7-2|.
CASSIRQGSDYGYTF
TGTGCCAGCAGCATTCGACAGGGGTCGGACTATGGCTACACCTTC
>TRBJ2-1|.|TRBV3-1|.
CASSPQRANNEQFF
TGTGCCAGCAGCCCCCAGCGGGCCAACAATGAGCAGTTCTTC
>TRBJ1-2|TRBD1|TRBV7-2|.
CASSLTGTDYGYTF
TGTGCCAGCAGCTTGACAGGGACTGACTATGGCTACACCTTC
>TRBJ2-1|TRBD1|TRBV5-1|.
CASSASISGTAYNEQFF
TGCGCCAGCAGCGCTTCAATCTCCGGGACAGCCTACAATGAGCAGTTCTTC
>TRBJ2-5|.|TRBV7-9|.
CASSVDLAKETQYF
TGTGCCAGCAGCGTAGATCTAGCGAAGGAGACCCAGTACTTC
>TRBJ2-1|TRBD2|TRBV7-3|many
CASSIGLGSNEQFF
TGTGCCAGCAGCATCGGACTAGGATCCAATGAGCAGTTCTTC
>TRBJ2-3|.|TRBV12-3/TRBV12-4|.
CASSFTGDMQYF
TGTGCCAGCAGTTTCACAGGAGATATGCAGTATTTT
>TRBJ2-3|TRBD1|TRBV19|few
CASRTGGDRTDTQYF
TGTGCCAGTAGGACAGGGGGTGATCGCACAGATACGCAGTATTTT
>TRBJ1-2|TRBD1|TRBV20-1|.
CSARTGARLRRHGYTF
TGCAGTGCTCGAACAGGGGCGAGGCTCAGACGCCATGGCTACACCTTC
>TRBJ1-3|.|TRBV4-3|few
CASSQDWQSGNTIYF
TGCGCCAGCAGCCAAGATTGGCAGTCTGGAAACACCATATATTTT
>TRBJ1-1|.|TRBV28|.
CATEPRMKAEAFF
TGTGCCACCGAACCCCGTATGAAGGCTGAAGCTTTCTTT
>TRBJ2-3|TRBD2|TRBV12-3/TRBV12-4|few
CASSLAGGVADTQYF
TGTGCCAGCAGTTTAGCGGGAGGGGTCGCAGATACGCAGTATTTT
>TRBJ1-1|.|TRBV7-2|.
CASSLWGGSKNTEAFF
TGTGCCAGCAGCTTATGGGGTGGGAGTAAGAACACTGAAGCTTTCTTT
>TRBJ1-4|TRBD1|TRBV10-3|.
CAISEIQGAFEKLFF
TGTGCTATCAGTGAGATACAGGGGGCCTTTGAAAAACTGTTTTTT
>TRBJ2-5|TRBD2|TRBV7-9|.
CASSFQRGANNEQYF
TGTGCCAGCAGCTTCCAGCGGGGGGCGAACAATGAGCAGTACTTC
>TRBJ1-5|.|TRBV7-2|.
CASSLVRGGGQPQHF
TGTGCCAGCAGCTTAGTACGAGGGGGAGGTCAGCCCCAGCATTTT
>TRBJ1-5|.|TRBV20-1|many
CSARDSVRPQHF
TGCAGTGCTAGAGATTCCGTACGGCCCCAGCATTTT
>TRBJ2-3|TRBD1|TRBV24-1|once
CATMGQDSTDTQYF
TGTGCCACCATGGGACAGGACTCCACAGATACGCAGTATTTT
>TRBJ2-7|.|TRBV7-2|.
CASGEGSSYEQYF
TGTGCCAGCGGAGAGGGTAGCTCCTACGAGCAGTACTTC
>TRBJ2-1|.|TRBV7-2|many
CASSLANRYNEQFF
TGTGCCAGCAGCTTAGCGAACAGGTACAATGAGCAGTTCTTC
>TRBJ1-5|.|TRBV6-2/TRBV6-3|.
CASSSSSPLSNQPQHF
TGTGCCAGCAGTTCATCCTCTCCTCTGAGCAATCAGCCCCAGCATTTT
>TRBJ2-1|.|TRBV20-1|many
CSIRRGPRYNEQFF
TGCAGTATCCGGCGGGGGCCCCGTTACAATGAGCAGTTCTTC
>TRBJ1-2|.|TRBV15|few
CATSRDGAGPGYTF
TGTGCCACCAGCAGAGACGGCGCTGGTCCCGGCTACACCTTC
>TRBJ1-4|.|TRBV20-1|.
CSARDCGSNEKLFF
TGCAGTGCTAGAGATTGTGGCAGTAATGAAAAACTGTTTTTT
>TRBJ2-3|.|TRBV29-1|many
CSVVPARRDTQYF
TGCAGCGTTGTCCCCGCACGGCGAGATACGCAGTATTTT
>TRBJ2-2|.|TRBV18|.
CASSRPTGLNTGELFF
TGTGCCAGCTCACGACCGACGGGGTTGAACACCGGGGAGCTGTTTTTT
>TRBJ1-3|.|TRBV20-1|.
CSARGTDSGNTIYF
TGCAGTGCTAGAGGGACTGACTCTGGAAACACCATATATTTT
>TRBJ2-5|TRBD2|TRBV29-1|.
CSVVVAGGETQYF
TGCAGCGTTGTAGTAGCGGGCGGAGAGACCCAGTACTTC
>TRBJ2-1|TRBD1|TRBV7-9|few
CASSPLSHVRGSSDEQFF
TGTGCCAGCTCTCCTCTTTCCCATGTCAGGGGGAGTAGCGATGAGCAGTTCTTC
>TRBJ2-2|.|TRBV10-3|few
CAIRALTGNTGELFF
TGTGCCATCAGGGCCCTTACAGGCAACACCGGGGAGCTGTTTTTT
>TRBJ2-3|TRBD1|TRBV2|.
CASSVYAQTGTITDTQYF
TGTGCCAGCAGCGTTTACGCTCAGACAGGGACCATCACAGATACGCAGTATTTT
>TRBJ2-1|.|TRBV12-3/TRBV12-4|many
CASSLVDSNEQFF
TGTGCCAGCAGTTTAGTTGATTCCAATGAGCAGTTCTTC